This TCR beta chain was observed in a study of cytomegalovirus exposure and HLA in healthy donors (dated by TCRdb to about 2017). For the wider study: According to an earlier analysis of several hundred of the donors, 150 million to 200 million T cells yielded roughly 110 million unique TCR beta sequences and roughly 280 Gb of sequence data. Rather than using new phenotypic data, the later analysis identified candidate immune exposures from TCR beta sequences and from how often those sequences occurred across donors. Of the 350 to 450 genotyped donors, 81% were placed in the genetic ancestry cluster associated with self-reported Caucasian donors. About 280 gigabases of sequencing data and approximately 92 million unique TCR sequences made up an early release that covered 500 to 700 HLA-typed donors. Among under 450 genotyped donors of the cohort, an average of around 240,000 unique TCR beta nucleotide sequences were sequenced per donor, 15% to 20% of them non-productive. Donor age, sex, ethnicity and CMV serostatus were compiled alongside the repertoire data. The T cell repertoires of 666 subjects were profiled by immunosequencing and related to cytomegalovirus serostatus. In an earlier analysis of 500 to 650 of the donors, high-throughput TCR beta sequencing was used to judge whether each TCR beta V gene segment behaved as functional or pseudogenic. Typing coverage varied by locus: about 620-630 donors for A, B, C, DRB1 and DQB1; around 560 for DQA1; approximately 610 for DPA1; under 490 for DPB1. The study aimed to test whether signatures of past pathogen exposure could be identified by cataloging public T cell receptors. In a later genetic analysis, genome-wide SNP genotypes for about three fifths of the roughly 670 donors were used, and that subset was treated as a discovery cohort. Roughly five DR-DQ haplotypes were handled as single units for association and clustering because linkage in the cohort was strong. A later analysis re-analyzed previously published TCR beta repertoires from about 600 donors and added high-resolution HLA genotyping to study TCR occurrence patterns. HLA typing included class I and class II loci at four-digit resolution. Every repertoire in the discovery cohort had been generated on one and the same sequencing platform. High-throughput TCR immunosequencing, statistical association of individual TCRs with disease status, and machine learning were combined to predict cytomegalovirus infection status. A separate validation cohort of more than 100 different subjects was used in addition to the roughly 640-subject first cohort.

In total, approximately 610 healthy bone marrow donors made up the cohort. At the time of sampling, all cohort members were nominally healthy, though unrecorded immune exposures were likely present. The donor tested CMV seropositive, placing the donor among the 250 to 300 seropositive members of the cohort. A peripheral blood sample was collected from each donor, and TCR beta sequencing was performed on peripheral blood mononuclear cells. The Qiagen DNeasy Blood Extraction Kit was used to extract genomic DNA from the blood cell samples. Library construction relied on the immunoSEQ multiplex PCR assay. For the multiplex PCR, a mixture combining 60 forward primers for TCR Vbeta segments and 13 reverse primers for TCR Jbeta segments was used. Amplification of the CDR3 region of rearranged TCR beta genes was performed with a multiplex PCR assay on genomic DNA. The amplified TCR beta libraries were sequenced on the Illumina HiSeq System as 87-base-pair reads. As for how the authors treated the data: Across the 500 to 850 repertoires, a later analysis counted 60 million to 90 million unique TCR beta chains, roughly 11 million of which were shared by at least two donors. Raw reads were error-corrected and collapsed into unique sequences by a nearest-neighbor algorithm in which closely related sequences were merged to remove PCR and sequencing errors. CDR3 sequences were aligned to IMGT reference sequences to assign V, D and J gene segments. For a sequence to be retained, a match of at least six nucleotides was required to both a V gene segment and a J gene segment. A rearrangement was called productive if the CDR3 had no stop codons and remained in frame with V and J, and every other rearrangement was called non-productive. Following IMGT convention, CDR3 was defined as the stretch from the second conserved V-encoded cysteine up to the conserved J-encoded phenylalanine. The earlier analysis of fewer than 750 of the donors excluded sequences that lacked an unambiguous match to a single V gene segment. An earlier analysis of 500 to 600 of the donors classified V segments as functional when productive rearrangements were above 56.7% and as segregating when the standard deviation between donors was above 5%. A statistical classification framework was built to diagnose cytomegalovirus status from the catalog of TCR beta chain sequences. A later analysis assigned V and J genes by comparing TCR nucleotide sequences with IMGT/GENE-DB human TR gene sequences. The TCRdist pipeline was used in a later analysis to assign CDR3 sequences and most-parsimonious VDJ recombination scenarios. In a later analysis, each TCR beta chain was defined by its CDR3 amino acid sequence together with its V-gene family, and reads without a unique V-gene family were excluded. In a later analysis, approximately 640 highly shared, low-generation-probability nucleotide sequences were removed to address suspected cross-contamination and a sequencing artifact. A later analysis calculated a clonal expansion index for each public chain from normalized within-repertoire ranks of inferred template counts. In a later analysis, generation probabilities were computed using a VDJ recombination model fitted to out-of-frame rearrangements, and the results were checked against IGoR. A later analysis scored TCR-TCR, TCR-HLA and TCR-CMV co-occurrence with hypergeometric tests, applying a repertoire-size bias correction to TCR pairs. A later analysis estimated false discovery rates by permuting HLA or CMV assignments 20 times. In a later analysis, co-occurring TCRs were grouped with DBSCAN, and TCRdist sequence similarity was added when clustering was performed within HLA-allele-positive subsets. For co-occurrence clustering, repertoires with fewer than 30,000 or more than 120,000 public chains were excluded, along with five repertoires with anomalous nucleotide sharing. TCRdb re-hosts the immuneACCESS table, in-frame sequences only. Its copies lack some clones; in the studies checked, an unresolved V gene accounts for under half of them, and the cause for the rest is not known. That table furnishes V, J and clone size, whereas the DNA furnished D and trimming. This sample lists some 150,000 clones; 80% were detected once. The ten largest clones take up 8.5% to 10% of the sample.

The paper as a whole reports these results and caveats: Because counts were too low, some 16 rarely observed V segments, including chromosome 9 orphons, were excluded from the earlier analysis of around 590 of the donors. In an earlier analysis of fewer than 700 of the donors, most TCR beta V segments appeared in productive rearrangements about 90% or about 30% of the time, broadly matching IMGT annotations. A further reported finding was that TCR beta sequences accurately predicted the HLA-A and HLA-B alleles for most subjects in the first cohort. Most CMV-associated TCR beta chains appeared to be HLA-restricted in a later analysis, and the HLA associations seemed to be driven largely by CMV exposure. According to a later analysis, TCR association rates differed among HLA loci, with DRB1 alleles showing the most associated TCRs and HLA-C alleles showing the fewest. Because the 87-base-pair reads could not distinguish some IMGT-functional V segments, including TRBV6-2 and TRBV6-3, those segments were excluded. Because HLA typing was unavailable for some donors at each locus, only the typed subset was used in association tests. In both the original and validation cohorts, the classifier was reported to diagnose cytomegalovirus status with high specificity and sensitivity. In a later genetic analysis, a missense DCLRE1C variant was associated with V-gene and J-gene trimming of TCR beta chains, and the association was replicated in an independent cohort. Compared with the roughly 710-donor mean, donors in an Asian-associated ancestry cluster had fewer N-insertions in productive TCRs, according to a later genetic analysis. Sequencing depth was assumed to be roughly uniform across donors in the presence/absence analyses, though that assumption may not hold. Most TCR sequences were seen in very few donors, while some public TCRs were found in many individuals. The authors suggested that the approach could potentially be generalized to other disease states and immunological phenotypes. The cohort was sequenced for TCR beta chains only, and without alpha or paired-chain data the features that could be detected were limited. A total of around 150 TCR beta chains were listed by the study as associated with cytomegalovirus. Strong co-occurrence of HLA alleles, especially DR and DQ, made assigning TCR associations to individual alleles difficult. A cluster of highly shared sequence variants was judged likely to be a technical artifact of the sequencing pipeline. Three of the identified cytomegalovirus-associated TCR beta chains were confirmed in vitro to be specific for cytomegalovirus antigens. According to a later analysis, parvovirus B19, influenza, CMV and Epstein-Barr virus appeared linked to several top co-occurrence clusters. CMV serostatus was the only immune exposure information available for the cohort. In a later analysis, HLA-associated TCR beta chains were found to be more clonally expanded and to have lower generation probabilities than equally common non-associated chains. At a false discovery rate of 0.05, a later analysis linked 16,000 or so TCR beta sequences to specific HLA alleles. Linkage disequilibrium might explain the correlated functional status among segregating V segments, but an unknown experimental factor could not be ruled out.

Turning to this clone: Its antigen is unknown. Within one base of it there is no much larger clone, and no base qualities were kept.

CDR1 and CDR2, per the germline V gene, are SGDLS and YYNGEE. Measured from the cysteine to the phenylalanine, the CDR3 is 17 residues long. Of all the DNA, just the CDR3 is kept, 51 bases in frame from base 1. The germline V and J ends show losses of 0 bases and 5 bases respectively, and no gene match explains 12 bases of the junction. In this chain, TRBV9 is recombined with TRBJ2-5; TRBD2 lines up with 8 middle nucleotides. The sample taken for sequencing was PBMCs. This clonotype originated in a man aged 18 to 35 in good health and CMV-seropositive. The nucleotide sequence reads TGTGCCAGCAGCGTAGGGTTAGCGGGACGGGCTAGGGAGACCCAGTACTTC. This sequence encodes CASSVGLAGRARETQYF.